This TCR beta chain was sequenced for a study of blood T cell repertoires in COVID-19. Study at large: The study drew acute and convalescent COVID-19 samples from the United States, Italy and Spain. In each case, the material was cDNA or gDNA derived from T cells, B-cell-depleted T cells, or PBMCs.

The trim removed 2 bases at V and 9 bases at J, leaving 14 bases unmatched. Per the germline V gene, CDR1 is GTSNPN and CDR2 is SVGIG (reference sequence). The length of the CDR3 is 17 residues. Original handling: Reference gene primers were amplified, and this amplification served to estimate nucleated cell counts. Using immunoSEQ multiplex PCR, the repertoire was profiled, and TCRdb retains in-frame clones only, with some absent. V and J calls and clone size are copied from that table; D and trimming were computed from the DNA. The table lists a few hundred thousand clones, about 90% of them singletons.

This TCR came from a woman in her fifties or sixties who had recovered from COVID-19. V is TRBV30 and J is TRBJ2-1; TRBD2 matches 12 bases. Sequencing input: peripheral blood. The DNA for the CDR3 is TGTGCCTGGAGTCTGAAGGGACTAGCGGGCAACTACGCTGAGCAGTTCTTC. It is translated as CAWSLKGLAGNYAEQFF. Using reference TRBV30 and TRBJ2-1 for the parts outside the CDR3, the full variable domain is SQTIHQWPATLVQPVGSPLSLECTVEGTSNPNLYWYRQAAGRGLQLLFYSVGIGQISSEVPQNLSASRPQDRQFILSSKKLLLSDSGFYLCAWSLKGLAGNYAEQFFGPGTRLTVL.